These 9 T cell receptor beta chains share one sample of origin, sequenced in a study of OX40 agonist ivuxolimab in advanced cancers. Libraries were prepared by immunoSEQ multiplex PCR; TCRdb keeps only in-frame clonotypes and omits some of them. The table lists approximately 51,000 clones, 65% to 85% of them singletons. Sequenced material: CD4+ or CD8+ T cells sorted from blood, taken in a trial of the OX40 agonist ivuxolimab. The receptor source for this set is an adult with an advanced solid tumor such as melanoma, head and neck, liver or kidney cancer.

The chain uses TRBV5-6 and TRBJ1-1, with 9 bases that match TRBD1. V dropped 3 bases and J dropped 5; count of bases not matched to a gene: 8. Germline V gene sequence: CDR1 SGHDT, CDR2 YYEEEE. The CDR3 runs 15 residues. The CDR3 nucleotides are TGTGCCAGCAGCTCCTTACAGGGGGCGCGTACTGAAGCTTTCTTT. This sequence encodes CASSSLQGARTEAFF.

The V gene is TRBV19, the J gene TRBJ2-7, with 9 bases that match TRBD2. Trimming at V came to 7 bases and at J to 1 base, leaving 5 bases not matched to a gene. The CDR3 runs 14 residues. From germline, CDR1 is LNHDA and CDR2 SQIVND (reference sequence). CDR3 DNA: TGTGCCAGTAAGGGCGGGAGGGCTTCCTACGAGCAGTACTTC. Translated, it gives CASKGGRASYEQYF.

This chain links TRBV6-5 with TRBJ2-1; TRBD2 matches at 12 bases. Per the germline V gene, CDR1 is MNHEY and CDR2 is SVGAGI. This CDR3 comprises 14 residues. Losses at the gene ends were 6 bases for V and 5 bases for J; bases not matched to a gene: 2. The chain's CDR3 is CASSRTSGNNEQFF. CDR3 DNA sequence: TGTGCCAGCAGCCGGACTAGCGGGAACAATGAGCAGTTCTTC.

The chain has TRBV12-5 and TRBJ2-1; the D is unclear. Trimming stripped 5 bases from V and 6 bases from J, with 11 bases between. Germline lookup yields CDR1 LGHNT and CDR2 FRNRAP. The CDR3 contains 13 residues. The CDR3 DNA reads TGTGCTAGTGGTCCTGCATCGGGCAATGAGCAGTTCTTC. It codes for CASGPASGNEQFF.

The V call is TRBV14, the J call TRBJ2-7; 13 nucleotides match TRBD2. This CDR3 is built from 15 residues. The junction had 6 bases not matched to a gene; V was cut back by 4 bases and J by 6 bases. Germline CDR1 reads SGHDN; CDR2 reads FVKESK. The CDR3 reads CASSLRTSGRAEQYF. In DNA, the CDR3 is TGTGCCAGCAGCCTTAGGACTAGCGGGAGAGCCGAGCAGTACTTC.

The rearrangement uses TRBV5-6 and TRBJ1-6; 7 nucleotides match TRBD1. The CDR3 has 17 residues. V lost 3 bases to trimming and J lost 0 bases; unmatched junction nucleotides: 6. The germline V gene encodes CDR1 SGHDT and CDR2 YYEEEE. The CDR3 DNA sequence: TGTGCCAGCAGCTCCTCCGAGGGGGCCTCCTATAATTCACCCCTCCACTTT. Translation: CASSSSEGASYNSPLHF.

The rearrangement uses TRBV5-1 and TRBJ2-3; D not resolved. CDR3 length equals 13 residues. The V gene lost 6 bases and the J gene lost 6 bases, with 14 bases spanning the gap. From germline, CDR1 is SGHRS and CDR2 YFSETQ. CDR3 nucleotide sequence: TGCGCCAGCAACTCGGTAGCAAGGGATACGCAGTATTTT. This sequence encodes CASNSVARDTQYF.

The V and J genes are TRBV30 and TRBJ2-3; D might be TRBD2 (6 bases). This CDR3 is built from 13 residues. Trimming removed 5 bases from V and 0 bases from J, with 9 bases in between. Germline loops: CDR1 GTSNPN, CDR2 SVGIG (reference sequence). CDR3 nucleotides: TGTGCCTGGGCGGGGTATAGCACAGATACGCAGTATTTT. Protein: CAWAGYSTDTQYF.

The V call is TRBV6-1, the J call TRBJ2-7, with D hard to call. Germline V gene lookup returns CDR1 MNHNS and CDR2 SASEGT. V was cut by 8 bases and J by 3 bases, with 5 bases left in between. This CDR3 is 10 amino acids long. The CDR3 DNA follows: TGTGCCAGCTACCACTACGAGCAGTACTTC. Translation gives CASYHYEQYF.